Listed here are 22 T cell receptor beta chains from one sample, sequenced in a study of shared clonotypes between healthy human individuals. Libraries were prepared by immunoSEQ multiplex PCR; TCRdb keeps only in-frame clonotypes and omits some of them. This table has 650,000 to 700,000 clones, around 91% appearing once. Sequencing used memory CD8+ T cells from PBMCs. Specified subset: CD45RO+ cells pooled with CCR7-negative TemRA cells. Receptors originate from a man aged 18 to 30 in good health. Some clones in this sample may be carry-over from other donors' samples.

This clone was observed a handful of times. The chain employs TRBV7-9 and TRBJ2-7, with D possibly being TRBD1 (6 bases). Trimming left V 4 bases short and J 1 base short, with 14 bases between. CDR1 and CDR2 (germline): SEHNR, FQNEAQ (reference sequence). The CDR3 runs 15 residues. CDR3 in DNA: TGTGCCAGCAGCTCGGGGACAACCCTTTCCTACGAGCAGTACTTC. Its translation is CASSSGTTLSYEQYF.

The V call is TRBV6-1, the J call TRBJ1-5, with D unclear. V was pared by 1 base and J by 6 bases, with 1 base between. This CDR3 is 11 amino acids long. CDR1 and CDR2 (germline): MNHNS, SASEGT. The CDR3 loop reads CASSEVQPQHF. CDR3 nucleotides: TGTGCCAGCAGTGAAGTTCAGCCCCAGCATTTT.

The gene calls are TRBV2 and TRBJ2-7; D gene uncertain. This CDR3 has 13 residues. Looked up from germline, CDR1 is SNHLY and CDR2 is FYNNEI. The V gene lost 5 bases and the J gene lost 2 bases, with 10 bases spanning the gap. The CDR3 DNA reads as TGTGCCAGCAGTATTTATAGAACCTACGAGCAGTACTTC. Translating it yields CASSIYRTYEQYF.

This chain joins TRBV29-1 and TRBJ2-1; no clear D. Germline V CDR1 and CDR2: SQVTM, ANQGSEA. The CDR3 length is 11 residues. Trimming left V 6 bases short and J 4 bases short, with 7 bases between. The CDR3 DNA sequence: TGCAGCGTCATGAATTACAATGAGCAGTTCTTC. Translating it yields CSVMNYNEQFF.

This clone was picked up one time. V usage is TRBV7-6 and J usage is TRBJ2-2; the match to TRBD1 covers 10 bases. Germline CDR1 is SGHVS and CDR2 is FNYEAQ. V shed 5 bases, J shed 7 bases, and the junction held 7 bases outside the gene matches. There are 15 residues in the CDR3. The CDR3 here is CASSHGTGESGELFF. The CDR3 bases are TGTGCCAGCAGCCATGGGACAGGGGAAAGCGGGGAGCTGTTTTTT.

This chain uses TRBV5-1 with TRBJ2-7; 9 bases fit TRBD2. Germline CDR1 and CDR2: SGHRS and YFSETQ. This CDR3 has 13 amino acids. V was pared by 4 bases and J by 6 bases, with 5 bases of the junction left unmatched. In DNA form, the CDR3 reads TGCGCCAGCAGCGCGGGACTAGCAACCGAGCAGTACTTC. It translates to CASSAGLATEQYF.

The rearrangement uses TRBV9 and TRBJ1-1; D remains unclear. V was cut by 1 base and J by 10 bases, with 17 bases left in between. The length of the CDR3 is 14 residues. Germline values: CDR1 SGDLS, CDR2 YYNGEE. The CDR3: CASSVLSGRAGAFF. The CDR3, as DNA: TGTGCCAGCAGCGTATTATCGGGCCGAGCAGGAGCTTTCTTT.

This chain connects TRBV5-1 to TRBJ1-1, with no clear D. The V gene lost 2 bases and the J gene lost 1 base, with 9 bases spanning the gap. This CDR3 spans 14 amino acids. Germline CDR1 SGHRS, CDR2 YFSETQ. DNA for the CDR3: TGCGCCAGCAGCTTATGGAATCCGAACACTGAAGCTTTCTTT. As protein: CASSLWNPNTEAFF.

This clone was detected only a few times. The V and J genes are TRBV4-1 and TRBJ1-2; D gene unclear. The V gene's germline CDR1 is MGHRA and CDR2 YSYEKL. CDR3 length: 15 amino acids. The V end was cut by 3 bases, the J end by 4 bases, with 15 bases between. The CDR3 DNA reads TGCGCCAGCAGCCACGGTCGGACGGAAGCCTATGGCTACACCTTC. Protein sequence: CASSHGRTEAYGYTF.

The genes are TRBV19 and TRBJ1-2; D may be TRBD1 (5 bases). V was shortened by 3 bases and J by 4 bases, with 9 bases between the two germline ends. This CDR3 is 13 amino acids long. The germline V gene has CDR1 LNHDA and CDR2 SQIVND (reference sequence). Written as DNA, the CDR3 is TGTGCCAGTAGTATCTCAGGGTCCTATGGCTACACCTTC. Residues: CASSISGSYGYTF.

This clone was seen only a few times. The chain is built from TRBV5-1 and TRBJ2-1, with D tentatively TRBD1 (6 bases). Germline CDR1 is SGHRS and CDR2 is YFSETQ. The CDR3 contains 14 residues. V lost 3 bases to trimming and J lost 2 bases, with 9 bases between them. CDR3 in amino acids: CASSSTGTYNEQFF. The CDR3 nucleotides are TGCGCCAGCAGCTCAACAGGGACCTACAATGAGCAGTTCTTC.

The rearrangement links TRBV7-9 to TRBJ2-3; D possibly corresponds to TRBD2 (6 bases). Per germline, CDR1 SEHNR and CDR2 FQNEAQ (reference sequence). This CDR3 has 16 residues. Trimming removed 1 base at V and 2 bases at J, with 13 bases between. CDR3 loop: CASSLVGGVPTDTQYF. CDR3 bases: TGTGCCAGCAGCTTAGTGGGCGGGGTTCCCACAGATACGCAGTATTTT.

The chain recombines TRBV4-3 with TRBJ2-7, with D possibly being TRBD2 (6 bases). This CDR3 is built from 17 residues. The germline V gene has CDR1 LGHNA and CDR2 YSLEER. V was clipped by 1 base and J by 3 bases, with 19 bases between them. CDR3 nucleotide sequence: TGCGCCAGCAGCCAAGGCGGCCCGGGGAGGCTAAACTACGAGCAGTACTTC. Translating it yields CASSQGGPGRLNYEQYF.

The chain links TRBV27 to TRBJ2-7, with 8 positions matching TRBD1. This CDR3 is built from 14 residues. After removal of 6 bases from V and 1 base from J, the junction contained 5 bases not matched to a gene. The V gene's germline CDR1 is MNHEY and CDR2 SMNVEV (reference sequence). CDR3 residues: CASSWDRKSYEQYF. The DNA of the CDR3 is TGTGCCAGCAGCTGGGACAGGAAGTCCTACGAGCAGTACTTC.

This sequence joins TRBV28 and TRBJ1-5, with D possibly TRBD1 on 5 matching bases. The V gene's germline CDR1 is MDHEN and CDR2 SYDVKM. The CDR3 has 16 residues. Trimming removed 4 bases from V and 0 bases from J, with 13 bases in between. CDR3 residues: CASSSIDSYSNQPQHF. The CDR3, as DNA: TGTGCCAGCAGTTCGATCGACAGCTATAGCAATCAGCCCCAGCATTTT.

The genes are TRBV15 and TRBJ1-1; TRBD1 matches 8 bases. This CDR3 spans 15 amino acids. CDR1 LNHNV and CDR2 YYDKDF come from the germline V gene (reference sequence). V gave up 3 bases and J gave up 4 bases; unmatched junction bases: 7. The CDR3 spells CATSRARGLSTEAFF. CDR3 in DNA: TGTGCCACCAGCAGGGCCAGGGGGCTAAGCACTGAAGCTTTCTTT.

This chain joins TRBV28 and TRBJ1-6; the match to TRBD1 covers 7 bases. The CDR3 has 14 residues. Germline V CDR1 and CDR2: MDHEN, SYDVKM. The trim removed 6 bases at V and 9 bases at J, leaving 8 bases unmatched. The CDR3 spells CASRQGGPGSPLHF. The CDR3 DNA reads as TGTGCCAGCAGGCAGGGGGGGCCAGGTTCACCCCTCCACTTT.

The V and J genes are TRBV7-8 and TRBJ2-1; D might be TRBD2 (5 bases). The V gene lost 0 bases and the J gene lost 7 bases, with 22 bases spanning the gap. CDR3 length: 18 residues. Per germline, CDR1 SGHVS and CDR2 FQNEAQ. The CDR3 loop reads CASSLADGGGTPSNEQFF. The CDR3 DNA sequence: TGTGCCAGCAGCTTAGCGGACGGAGGCGGAACCCCCTCTAATGAGCAGTTCTTC.

This clone occurred once. The chain uses TRBV4-1 and TRBJ2-7; 11 bases map to TRBD2. The CDR3 is 17 residues long. Germline V gene data show CDR1 as MGHRA and CDR2 as YSYEKL. The V segment lost 3 bases and the J segment 2 bases; nucleotides outside the gene matches: 9. The CDR3 loop is CASSQASSGRPPYEQYF. Here the CDR3 DNA reads TGCGCCAGCAGCCAGGCGTCTAGCGGGAGGCCTCCCTACGAGCAGTACTTC.

The chain carries TRBV5-1 and TRBJ2-1; 10 bases fit TRBD2. The CDR3 is 17 amino acids. Germline V gene sequence: CDR1 SGHRS, CDR2 YFSETQ. Losses at the gene ends were 0 bases for V and 7 bases for J; bases not matched to a gene: 10. CDR3 amino acids: CASSLAFRSGRANEQFF. Written as DNA, the CDR3 is TGCGCCAGCAGCTTGGCCTTCCGCAGCGGGAGGGCGAATGAGCAGTTCTTC.

This clone appeared a single time. The CDR3 DNA follows: TGTGCCAGCAGTTTATCGGACCGAAGAGGCGAGCAGTACTTC. It is translated as CASSLSDRRGEQYF. The chain has TRBV28 and TRBJ2-7, with D unclear. This CDR3 comprises 14 residues. The germline V gene has CDR1 MDHEN and CDR2 SYDVKM. The germline V and J ends were trimmed by 1 base and 6 bases, with 13 bases remaining between them.

The chain combines TRBV28 with TRBJ2-5, with 14 nucleotides matching TRBD2. This CDR3 is built from 16 residues. The trim removed 6 bases at V and 3 bases at J, leaving 6 bases unmatched. The germline V gene has CDR1 MDHEN and CDR2 SYDVKM. Written as DNA, the CDR3 is TGTGCCAGCAGAAGCGAGGGACTAGCGGGGGAAGAGACCCAGTACTTC. Residues: CASRSEGLAGEETQYF.